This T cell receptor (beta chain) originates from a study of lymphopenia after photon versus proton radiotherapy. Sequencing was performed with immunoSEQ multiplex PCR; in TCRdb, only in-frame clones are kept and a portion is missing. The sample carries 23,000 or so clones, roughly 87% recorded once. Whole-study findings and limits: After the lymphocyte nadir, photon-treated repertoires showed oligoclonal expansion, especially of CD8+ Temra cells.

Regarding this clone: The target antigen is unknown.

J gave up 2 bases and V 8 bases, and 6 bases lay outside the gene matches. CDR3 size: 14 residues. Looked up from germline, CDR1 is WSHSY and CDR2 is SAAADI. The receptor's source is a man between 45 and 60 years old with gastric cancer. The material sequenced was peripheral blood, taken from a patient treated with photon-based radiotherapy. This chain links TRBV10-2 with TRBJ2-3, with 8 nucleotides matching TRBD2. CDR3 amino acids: CASRGGPITDTQYF. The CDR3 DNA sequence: TGCGCCAGCCGCGGGGGGCCAATCACAGATACGCAGTATTTT.